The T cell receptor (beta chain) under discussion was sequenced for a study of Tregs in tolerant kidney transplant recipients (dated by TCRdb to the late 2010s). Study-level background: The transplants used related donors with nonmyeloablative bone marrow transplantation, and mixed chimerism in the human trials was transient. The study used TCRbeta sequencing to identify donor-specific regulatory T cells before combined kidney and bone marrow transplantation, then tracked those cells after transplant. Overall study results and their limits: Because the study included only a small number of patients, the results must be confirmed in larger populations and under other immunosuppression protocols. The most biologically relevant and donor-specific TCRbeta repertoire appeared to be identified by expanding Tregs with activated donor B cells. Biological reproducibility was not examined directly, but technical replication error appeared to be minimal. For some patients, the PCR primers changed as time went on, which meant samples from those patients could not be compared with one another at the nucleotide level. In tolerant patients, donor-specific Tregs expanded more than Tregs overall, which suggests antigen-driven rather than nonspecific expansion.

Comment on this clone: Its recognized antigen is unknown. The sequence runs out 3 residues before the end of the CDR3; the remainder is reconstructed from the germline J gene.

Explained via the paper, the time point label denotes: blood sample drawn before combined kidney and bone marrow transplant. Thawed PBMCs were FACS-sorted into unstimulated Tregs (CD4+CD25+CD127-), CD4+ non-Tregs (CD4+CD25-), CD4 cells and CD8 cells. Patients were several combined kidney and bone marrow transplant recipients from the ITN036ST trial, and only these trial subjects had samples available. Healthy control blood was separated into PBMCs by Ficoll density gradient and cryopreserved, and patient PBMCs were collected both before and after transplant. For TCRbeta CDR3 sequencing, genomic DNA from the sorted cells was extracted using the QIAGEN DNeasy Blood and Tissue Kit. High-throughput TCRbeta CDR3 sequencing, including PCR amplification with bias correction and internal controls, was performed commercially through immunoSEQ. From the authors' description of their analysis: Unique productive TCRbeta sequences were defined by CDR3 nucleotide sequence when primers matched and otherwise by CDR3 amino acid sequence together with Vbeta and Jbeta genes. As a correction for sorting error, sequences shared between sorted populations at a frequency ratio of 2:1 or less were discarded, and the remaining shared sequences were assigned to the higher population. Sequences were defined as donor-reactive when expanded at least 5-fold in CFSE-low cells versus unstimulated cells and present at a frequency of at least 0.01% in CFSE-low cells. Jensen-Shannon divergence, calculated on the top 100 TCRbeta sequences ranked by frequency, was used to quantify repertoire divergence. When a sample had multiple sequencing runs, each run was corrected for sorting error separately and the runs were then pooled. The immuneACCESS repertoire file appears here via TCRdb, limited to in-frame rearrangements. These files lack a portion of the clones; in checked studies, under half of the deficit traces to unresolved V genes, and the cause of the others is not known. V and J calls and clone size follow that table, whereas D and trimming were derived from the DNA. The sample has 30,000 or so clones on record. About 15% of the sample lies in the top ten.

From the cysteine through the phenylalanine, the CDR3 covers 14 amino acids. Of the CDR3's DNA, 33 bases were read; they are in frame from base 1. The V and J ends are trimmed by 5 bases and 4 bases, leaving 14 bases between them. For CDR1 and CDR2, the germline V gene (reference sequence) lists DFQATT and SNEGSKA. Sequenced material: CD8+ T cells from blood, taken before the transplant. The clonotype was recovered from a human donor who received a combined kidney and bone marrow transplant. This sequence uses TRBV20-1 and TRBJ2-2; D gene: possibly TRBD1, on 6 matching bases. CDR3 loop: CSAWDMGTTGELFF. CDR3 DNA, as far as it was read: TGCAGTGCTTGGGACATGGGGACCACCGGGGAG.